This T cell receptor beta chain was observed in a study of CD8 T cells in Susac syndrome. Study outcomes and limitations: The study's TCR sequencing and HLA analysis covered a relatively small number of individuals, and the study acknowledged this.

Of note for this clonotype: The antigen is not known.

Random hexamers were used to reverse transcribe the RNA input (about 0.5 to 1 ug). The authors amplified TCR beta CDR3 across 54 Vbeta and 13 Jbeta using immunoSEQ multiplex PCR. TCRdb redid the calling of the immunoSEQ multiplex PCR reads with MiXCR, one entry per CDR3 protein. Here the sample spans about 130,000 distinct CDR3 sequences, around 94% being singletons. Trimming removed 4 bases from V and 4 bases from J, with 8 bases in between. The CDR3 is made up of 13 amino acids. Germline assignment: CDR1 SGHTA and CDR2 FQGNSA. This sequence was found in a human donor in good health. The sequencing sample was made of CD4+ T cells from PBMCs. The rearrangement links TRBV7-2 to TRBJ1-5; D is unresolved. The DNA of the CDR3 is TGTGCCAGCAGCTCCTCGGGGAATCAGCCCCAGCATTTT. This gives the protein CASSSSGNQPQHF.